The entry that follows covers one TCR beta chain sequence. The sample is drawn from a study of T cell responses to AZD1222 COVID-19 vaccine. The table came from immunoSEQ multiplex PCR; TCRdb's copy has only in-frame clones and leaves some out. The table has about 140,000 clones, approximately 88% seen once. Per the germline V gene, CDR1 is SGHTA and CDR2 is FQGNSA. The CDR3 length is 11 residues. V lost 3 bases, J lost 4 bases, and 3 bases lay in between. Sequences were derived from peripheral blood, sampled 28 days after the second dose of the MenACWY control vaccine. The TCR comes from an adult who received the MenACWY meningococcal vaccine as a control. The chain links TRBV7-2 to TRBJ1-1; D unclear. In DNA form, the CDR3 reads TGTGCCAGCAGCTTGGCCACTGAAGCTTTCTTT. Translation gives CASSLATEAFF.